The 26 T cell receptor beta chains presented below share a single source sample, sequenced in a study of spatial heterogeneity in lung cancer. TCRdb passed the 5' RACE reads through MiXCR, listing each CDR3 protein once. The data show roughly 25,000 distinct CDR3 sequences, 6.9% seen once. Time point of the sample: sample taken at primary tumor resection. The sequenced material consisted of unsorted whole RNA from tumor, nontumor lung or frozen PBMC. Source: PBMCs, taken at surgery. These receptors were obtained from a male donor with early-stage non-small cell lung cancer.

There are many counts of this clonotype. V and J are TRBV6-5 and TRBJ2-7, with 8 bases matching TRBD1. V lost 7 bases and J lost 5; bases outside the gene matches: 7. This CDR3 is built from 13 residues. Germline CDR1 is MNHEY and CDR2 is SVGAGI. The CDR3 is CASNAGGINEQYF. CDR3 nucleotide sequence: TGTGCCAGCAATGCAGGGGGCATCAACGAGCAGTACTTC.

This clonotype is judged medium-sized (0.01 to 0.1%). The rearrangement joins TRBV2 to TRBJ2-7, with D perhaps TRBD1 (5 bases). This CDR3 is built from 12 residues. Per germline, CDR1 SNHLY and CDR2 FYNNEI. V shed 4 bases and J shed 3 bases, with 7 bases lying between them. The CDR3 region is CASSGQGYEQYF. DNA of the CDR3: TGTGCCAGCAGTGGGCAGGGCTACGAGCAGTACTTC.

This clonotype was counted at least ten times. V gene TRBV12-3 or TRBV12-4 combines with J gene TRBJ1-2; the D gene is possibly TRBD1 (5 bases). Trimming removed 0 bases from V and 1 base from J, with 6 bases in between. The CDR3 totals 14 residues. The CDR3 region is CASSLAGGNYGYTF. As DNA, the CDR3 is TGTGCCAGCAGTTTAGCTGGGGGTAACTATGGCTACACCTTC.

This clonotype was seen repeatedly, ten times or more. This chain connects TRBV7-6 to TRBJ1-2, with D hard to call. Germline V gives CDR1 SGHVS, CDR2 FNYEAQ. Trimming left V 1 base short and J 7 bases short, with 13 bases between. The CDR3 runs to 14 residues. The CDR3 protein is CASSLEEGTGGYTF. The CDR3 DNA is TGTGCCAGCAGCTTAGAGGAGGGTACCGGTGGCTACACCTTC.

The sample holds many counts of this clonotype. The chain links TRBV3-1 to TRBJ2-7; D uncertain. The V and J ends lost 1 base and 6 bases respectively, with 10 bases between them. Germline CDR1 is LGHDT and CDR2 is YNNKEL (reference sequence). The CDR3 has 13 amino acids. The CDR3 bases are TGTGCCAGCAGCCAAGTCTTGGAACGCGAGCAGTACTTC. It yields the protein CASSQVLEREQYF.

This clonotype was seen many times. The rearrangement joins TRBV18 to TRBJ2-5; tentatively, D is TRBD2 (6 bases). V was cut by 4 bases and J by 4 bases, with 13 bases left in between. The CDR3 spans 14 residues. CDR1 KGHSH and CDR2 LQKENI come from the germline V gene. CDR3 amino acids: CASSLGGMRETQYF. The CDR3 DNA follows: TGTGCCAGCTCACTCGGGGGTATGCGAGAGACCCAGTACTTC.

This clonotype was detected many times. This rearrangement joins TRBV19 to TRBJ1-5; the D gene is possibly TRBD1 (5 bases). CDR1 and CDR2 (germline): LNHDA, SQIVND (reference sequence). The CDR3 is 15 residues long. V lost 8 bases to trimming and J lost 5 bases, with 19 bases between them. The CDR3 here is CASRSRGAADQPQHF. CDR3 DNA sequence: TGTGCCAGTCGATCGCGTGGGGCTGCCGATCAGCCCCAGCATTTT.

The J gene is TRBJ1-4, the V gene TRBV10-3; D call uncertain. The germline V gene has CDR1 ENHRY and CDR2 SYGVKD. The CDR3 sequence is 14 residues long. Trimming cost V 5 bases and J 3 bases, with 10 bases left between them. CDR3 protein: CAISKTRPNEKLFF. In nucleotides, the CDR3 is TGTGCCATCAGTAAGACGAGGCCTAATGAAAAACTGTTTTTT.

This clonotype was observed a handful of times. The J gene is TRBJ1-6, the V gene TRBV9; D possibly corresponds to TRBD1 (5 bases). Trimming took 2 bases from V and 6 from J, leaving 12 bases between them. The CDR3 contains 15 residues. Germline CDR1 and CDR2: SGDLS and YYNGEE. CDR3 DNA: TGTGCCAGCAGCGTTTACGACAGTACTAATTCACCCCTCCACTTT. This gives the protein CASSVYDSTNSPLHF. Using reference TRBV9 and TRBJ1-6 for the parts outside the CDR3, the full variable domain is DSGVTQTPKHLITATGQRVTLRCSPRSGDLSVYWYQQSLDQGLQFLIQYYNGEERAKGNILERFSAQQFPDLHSELNLSSLELGDSALYFCASSVYDSTNSPLHFGNGTRLTVT.

The rearrangement joins TRBV24-1 to TRBJ2-1; the D call may be TRBD1 or TRBD2 (5 bases each). The germline V gene has CDR1 KGHDR and CDR2 SFDVKD. Trimming cost V 2 bases and J 0 bases, with 13 bases left between them. The CDR3 totals 17 residues. Here the CDR3 reads CATSDWGTVSSYNEQFF. The CDR3 coding sequence is TGTGCCACCAGTGATTGGGGGACGGTCAGCTCCTACAATGAGCAGTTCTTC.

This clonotype appeared many times. The chain is built from TRBV5-1 and TRBJ1-1; D is unclear. Per germline, CDR1 SGHRS and CDR2 YFSETQ. The CDR3 runs to 13 residues. With 6 bases removed from V and 0 bases from J, the gap between germline ends came to 9 bases. DNA for the CDR3: TGCGCCAGCAAGGAAGACTTGAACACTGAAGCTTTCTTT. This translates into CASKEDLNTEAFF.

J is TRBJ2-2 and V is TRBV5-6; D call uncertain. The CDR3 consists of 14 residues. CDR1 and CDR2 (germline): SGHDT, YYEEEE. V lost 1 base, J lost 3 bases, and 7 bases lay in between. The CDR3 coding sequence is TGTGCCAGCAGCTTGTGGGGTTACACCGGGGAGCTGTTTTTT. This sequence encodes CASSLWGYTGELFF.

This clonotype occurred a few times. This chain connects TRBV12-3 or TRBV12-4 to TRBJ2-1; D possibly corresponds to TRBD2 (6 bases). The CDR3 is 13 residues long. Trimming stripped 7 bases from V and 9 bases from J, with 16 bases between. The CDR3 bases are TGTGCCAGCACCACGGACTATTGGACTGAGCAGTTCTTC. Translated: CASTTDYWTEQFF.

This clonotype counts as medium-sized. The genes are TRBV2 and TRBJ2-1; 7 bases are a match to TRBD1. The CDR3 runs to 13 residues. Trimming took 7 bases from V and 9 from J; bases not matched to a gene: 9. Germline assignment: CDR1 SNHLY and CDR2 FYNNEI. This CDR3 is CASILTGLGEQFF. The CDR3 bases are TGTGCCAGCATTTTGACAGGGCTGGGTGAGCAGTTCTTC.

This clonotype came up many times. The V and J genes are TRBV4-2 and TRBJ1-1; the D gene is possibly TRBD1 (5 bases). The CDR3 is made up of 15 amino acids. Germline V CDR1 and CDR2: LGHNA, YNFKEQ. Between the trimmed V and J ends, which lost 4 bases and 4 bases, there was a span of 16 bases. In DNA form, the CDR3 reads TGTGCCAGCAGCCTAGATGGGGGAGCCGGCACTGAAGCTTTCTTT. Protein sequence: CASSLDGGAGTEAFF.

This clonotype was recorded many times. V and J are TRBV27 and TRBJ2-1; 8 bases map to TRBD1. The CDR3 length is 17 residues. Trimming removed 4 bases from V and 1 base from J; junction bases left unmatched: 9. The germline CDR1 and CDR2 sequences are MNHEY and SMNVEV (reference sequence). Here the CDR3 DNA reads TGTGCCAGCAGTTCCGGACAGGGAGTGAGGTCCTACAATGAGCAGTTCTTC. This sequence encodes CASSSGQGVRSYNEQFF.

There are a few counts of this clonotype. The rearrangement uses TRBV7-2 and TRBJ1-6, with D possibly TRBD1 on 5 matching bases. Trimming removed 5 bases from V and 7 bases from J, with 15 bases in between. CDR3 length: 15 amino acids. From germline, CDR1 is SGHTA and CDR2 FQGNSA. CDR3 region: CASSPSQGTNSPLHF. DNA of the CDR3: TGTGCCAGCAGCCCCTCCCAGGGAACGAATTCACCCCTCCACTTT.

This clonotype was seen more than once but under ten times. V usage is TRBV5-1 and J usage is TRBJ2-7; the D is unclear. With 2 bases removed from V and 3 bases from J, the gap between germline ends came to 9 bases. The CDR3 is 13 residues long. Germline CDR1 reads SGHRS; CDR2 reads YFSETQ. The CDR3 reads CASSLPQFYEQYF. CDR3 coding DNA: TGCGCCAGCAGCTTACCTCAGTTCTACGAGCAGTACTTC. Variable domain in full (rest from reference TRBV5-1 and TRBJ2-7): KAGVTQTPRYLIKTRGQQVTLSCSPISGHRSVSWYQQTPGQGLQFLFEYFSETQRNKGNFPGRFSGRQFSNSRSEMNVSTLELGDSALYLCASSLPQFYEQYFGPGTRLTVT.

This clonotype was observed at least ten times. This chain connects TRBV12-5 to TRBJ1-1; no reliable D call. This CDR3 region has 14 residues. The germline V gene encodes CDR1 LGHNT and CDR2 FRNRAP. Here the CDR3 reads CAVPPLPNEAEAFF. CDR3 DNA sequence: TGTGCCGTTCCGCCACTTCCTAATGAGGCTGAAGCTTTCTTT. The full variable domain, rest sourced from reference TRBV12-5 and TRBJ1-1, is DARVTQTPRHKVTEMGQEVTMRCQPILGHNTVFWYRQTMMQGLELLAYFRNRAPLDDSGMPKDRFSAEMPDATLATLKIQPSEPRDSAVYFCAVPPLPNEAEAFFGQGTRLTVV.

This clonotype has a handful of counts. The chain uses TRBV20-1 and TRBJ2-3, with 10 positions matching TRBD2. The CDR3 length is 15 residues. The V and J ends lost 5 bases and 2 bases, in that order; junction bases with no gene match: 7. The germline CDR1 and CDR2 sequences are DFQATT and SNEGSKA (reference sequence). DNA for the CDR3: TGCAGTGCTCGACTGACTAGCGGGCACACAGATACGCAGTATTTT. It encodes CSARLTSGHTDTQYF.

The chain uses TRBV19 and TRBJ2-7; D possibly corresponds to TRBD2 (7 bases). V was cut by 7 bases and J by 3 bases, with 19 bases left in between. This CDR3 spans 15 amino acids. Germline lookup yields CDR1 LNHDA and CDR2 SQIVND (reference sequence). CDR3 region: CASTPRGAADYEQYF. The CDR3 DNA sequence: TGTGCCAGTACCCCACGGGGGGCAGCCGACTACGAGCAGTACTTC.

This clonotype was detected ten times or more. The chain recombines TRBV5-1 with TRBJ2-4; 9 bases are shared with TRBD1. The ends lost 2 bases at V and 1 base at J; junction bases unmatched: 10. Germline CDR1 SGHRS, CDR2 YFSETQ. The CDR3 loop spans 18 amino acids. This CDR3 is CASSLQGASSTAKNIQYF. The CDR3 nucleotides read TGCGCCAGCAGCTTACAGGGGGCATCTAGTACGGCCAAAAACATTCAGTACTTC.

This clonotype was counted only a few times. J is TRBJ1-2 and V is TRBV11-2; weak D call: TRBD1 (5 bases). CDR1 and CDR2 from the germline V gene are SGHAT and FQNNGV. V was cut by 0 bases and J by 4 bases, with 12 bases left in between. The CDR3 has 15 amino acids. CDR3: CASSLEGAGSYGYTF. Here the CDR3 DNA reads TGTGCCAGCAGCTTAGAAGGGGCGGGCTCCTATGGCTACACCTTC.

The CDR3 nucleotides are TGTGCCCGTAGTCTCCCTAGCGGGCGAGCAAATGAGCAGTTCTTC. Protein sequence: CARSLPSGRANEQFF. The chain uses TRBV30 and TRBJ2-1; 8 positions match TRBD2. The germline V gene has CDR1 GTSNPN and CDR2 SVGIG (reference sequence). J was trimmed by 7 bases and V by 8 bases; bases with no gene match: 16. The CDR3 has 15 amino acids.

This clonotype was recorded many times. The rearrangement uses TRBV11-2 and TRBJ1-1; D gene ambiguous. Germline V gene sequence: CDR1 SGHAT, CDR2 FQNNGV. The CDR3 covers 13 residues. V was pared by 3 bases and J by 6 bases, with 11 bases between. This CDR3 is CASSLNSWAEAFF. CDR3 in DNA: TGTGCCAGCAGCTTGAACAGCTGGGCTGAAGCTTTCTTT.

This clonotype was seen at least ten times. The chain couples TRBV6-6 to TRBJ1-5; 8 bases map to TRBD1. This CDR3 comprises 13 residues. Unmatched junction bases numbered 4, after V lost 5 bases and J lost 7 bases. Germline V gene sequence: CDR1 MNHNY, CDR2 SVGAGI (reference sequence). The CDR3 DNA sequence: TGTGCCAGCAGTCCGGACAGGGCGCAGCCCCAGCATTTT. Residues: CASSPDRAQPQHF.